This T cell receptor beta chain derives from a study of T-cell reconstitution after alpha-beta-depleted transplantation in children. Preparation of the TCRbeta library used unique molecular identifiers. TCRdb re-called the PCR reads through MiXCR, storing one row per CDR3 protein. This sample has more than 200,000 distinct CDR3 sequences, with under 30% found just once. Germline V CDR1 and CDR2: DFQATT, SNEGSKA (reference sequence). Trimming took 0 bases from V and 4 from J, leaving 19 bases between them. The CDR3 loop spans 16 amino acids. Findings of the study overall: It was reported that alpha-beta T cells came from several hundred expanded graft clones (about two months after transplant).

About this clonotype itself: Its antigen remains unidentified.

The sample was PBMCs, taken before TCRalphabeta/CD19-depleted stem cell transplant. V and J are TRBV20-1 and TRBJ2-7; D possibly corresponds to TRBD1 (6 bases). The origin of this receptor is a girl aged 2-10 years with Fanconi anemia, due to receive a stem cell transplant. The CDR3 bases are TGCAGTGCTAGAGATCTTTCTAACAACAGGGAGTACGAGCAGTACTTC. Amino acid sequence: CSARDLSNNREYEQYF.